This is a list of T cell receptor beta chains from one sample in a study of shared clonotypes between healthy human individuals. The table came from immunoSEQ multiplex PCR; TCRdb's copy has only in-frame clones and leaves some out. This sample carries about 1 million clones, around 76% of them seen once, and the ten largest clones take less than 1.5%. Specimen: memory CD4+ T cells sorted from blood. The receptors were sampled from a man aged 18 to 30 in good health. Each CDR3 is given with its conserved first and last residue. Fields, in order: J gene, V gene, D gene, clone size, CDR3 DNA, CDR3 protein. D genes are given only for firm matches. Not every row has a clone size; where given, it reads once, few, many or a size class.

J gene: TRBJ2-5
V gene: TRBV4-1
D gene: -
clone size: once
CDR3 DNA: TGCGCCAGCAGCCGGGGGAAGAGCCAAGAGACCCAGTACTTC
CDR3 protein: CASSRGKSQETQYF

J gene: TRBJ2-3
V gene: TRBV27
D gene: TRBD2
clone size: -
CDR3 DNA: TGTGCCAGCAGTGGGGTTGGGCTAGCGGTCACAGATACGCAGTATTTT
CDR3 protein: CASSGVGLAVTDTQYF

J gene: TRBJ1-2
V gene: TRBV29-1
D gene: TRBD1
clone size: -
CDR3 DNA: TGCAGCGTTGACAGGGGGCGGAACTATGGCTACACCTTC
CDR3 protein: CSVDRGRNYGYTF

J gene: TRBJ2-5
V gene: TRBV5-1
D gene: TRBD1
clone size: once
CDR3 DNA: TGCGCCAGCAGCTTACCGGGACAGATAGAAAAGACCCAGTACTTC
CDR3 protein: CASSLPGQIEKTQYF

J gene: TRBJ1-2
V gene: TRBV30
D gene: TRBD1
clone size: few
CDR3 DNA: TGTGCCTGGAGTGTACAGGGGGTTGGGTATGGCTACACCTTC
CDR3 protein: CAWSVQGVGYGYTF

J gene: TRBJ2-3
V gene: TRBV2
D gene: -
clone size: many
CDR3 DNA: TGTGCCAGCAACTCGCCCCGCACAGATACGCAGTATTTT
CDR3 protein: CASNSPRTDTQYF

J gene: TRBJ2-7
V gene: TRBV2
D gene: TRBD1
clone size: -
CDR3 DNA: TGTGCCAGCAGCCAACGGCGGGACAGGGGCTACGAGCAGTACTTC
CDR3 protein: CASSQRRDRGYEQYF

J gene: TRBJ1-3
V gene: TRBV19
D gene: -
clone size: few
CDR3 DNA: TGTGCCAGTAGTATCGGACAGTTAGGAAACACCATATATTTT
CDR3 protein: CASSIGQLGNTIYF

J gene: TRBJ2-5
V gene: TRBV15
D gene: -
clone size: -
CDR3 DNA: TGTGCCACCAGCAGAGCCTCGGGACAAGGGGAGACCCAGTACTTC
CDR3 protein: CATSRASGQGETQYF

J gene: TRBJ2-3
V gene: TRBV10-3
D gene: -
clone size: -
CDR3 DNA: TGTGCCATCAGTGACCAGCGAGATACGCAGTATTTT
CDR3 protein: CAISDQRDTQYF

J gene: TRBJ1-6
V gene: TRBV6-6
D gene: -
clone size: once
CDR3 DNA: TGTGCCAGCAGTAGGGGGAATAGTTCACCCCTCCACTTT
CDR3 protein: CASSRGNSSPLHF